The T cell receptor beta chain described here comes from a study of human T cells and chemical hapten exposure. Study at large: Weekly scalp doses of diphenylcyclopropenone were given to patients during the approximately 23-week study.

This clonotype was seen only a few times. Unique molecular identifiers were attached to individual cDNA molecules during library preparation. TCRdb reanalysed the RACE reads using MiXCR and keeps one entry per CDR3 protein. The sample holds about 90,000 distinct CDR3 sequences, 11% seen once. This sample's time point: patch test 3, about 24 weeks after DPC sensitization. The sample's treatment: therapeutic diphenylcyclopropenone sensitization with weekly scalp DPC. Researchers sampled blood before each patch test went on. Germline V gene lookup returns CDR1 SGHRS and CDR2 YFSETQ. This CDR3 spans 16 amino acids. The V and J ends lost 0 bases and 0 bases respectively, with 12 bases between them.

The specimen comprised whole blood, sampled in connection with sensitization to the hapten diphenylcyclopropenone (DPC). This sequence joins TRBV5-1 and TRBJ2-5, with a tentative D call TRBD1 (7 bases). This receptor was taken from a woman in her twenties or thirties with alopecia areata. Some clones in this sample may be carry-over from other donors' samples. The CDR3 DNA reads TGCGCCAGCAGCTTGGAGACAGGGAGGTACCAAGAGACCCAGTACTTC. Residues: CASSLETGRYQETQYF.